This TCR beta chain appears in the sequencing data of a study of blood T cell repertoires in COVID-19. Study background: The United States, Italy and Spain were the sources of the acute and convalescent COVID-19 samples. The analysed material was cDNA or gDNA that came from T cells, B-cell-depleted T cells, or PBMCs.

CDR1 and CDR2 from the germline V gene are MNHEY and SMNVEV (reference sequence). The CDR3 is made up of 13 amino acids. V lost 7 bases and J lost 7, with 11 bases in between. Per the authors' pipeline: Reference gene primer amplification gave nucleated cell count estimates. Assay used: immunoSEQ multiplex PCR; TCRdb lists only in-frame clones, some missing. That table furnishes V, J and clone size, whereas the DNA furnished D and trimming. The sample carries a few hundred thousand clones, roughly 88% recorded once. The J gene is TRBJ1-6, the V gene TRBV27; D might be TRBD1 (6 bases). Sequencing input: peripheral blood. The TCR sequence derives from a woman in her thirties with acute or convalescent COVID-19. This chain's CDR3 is CASKDSWNSPLHF. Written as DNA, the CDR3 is TGTGCCAGCAAGGACAGCTGGAATTCACCCCTCCACTTT.